This is a list of T cell receptor beta chains from one sample in a study of shared clonotypes between healthy human individuals. Data came from immunoSEQ multiplex PCR; TCRdb stores just in-frame clones and leaves some out. The profile covers approximately 2.4 million clones, with nearly 97% appearing a single time and around 0.13% taken by the ten largest. Material: naive CD4+ T cells sorted from blood. The receptors were sampled from a man aged 18 to 29 in good health. Both conserved end residues are part of each CDR3. A D gene is named only where the DNA matches it firmly. Size is omitted from some rows. Given values are once, few, many or a class for expanded clones.

TRBJ1-1,NA,NA,TRBV9,CASSVFLQTEAFF,TGTGCCAGCAGCGTATTTTTACAGACCGAAGCTTTCTTT
TRBJ2-2,TRBD2,NA,TRBV10-3,CAISPSGGENTGELFF,TGTGCCATCAGTCCTAGCGGGGGGGAGAACACCGGGGAGCTGTTTTTT
TRBJ1-1,NA,NA,TRBV6-5,CASSYSLGRVNTEAFF,TGTGCCAGCAGTTACTCACTGGGTCGGGTGAACACTGAAGCTTTCTTT
TRBJ2-5,TRBD1,NA,TRBV5-1,CASSNAGGSETQYF,TGCGCCAGCAGCAATGCAGGGGGATCGGAGACCCAGTACTTC
TRBJ2-1,NA,NA,TRBV7-2,CASSLVSGEGEQFF,TGTGCCAGCAGCTTAGTTAGCGGAGAGGGTGAGCAGTTCTTC
TRBJ1-1,NA,NA,TRBV7-9,CASSLPERRTEAFF,TGTGCCAGCAGCTTACCCGAAAGAAGAACTGAAGCTTTCTTT
TRBJ2-5,NA,NA,TRBV29-1,CSADRSQETQYF,TGCAGCGCTGACAGGTCCCAAGAGACCCAGTACTTC
TRBJ2-1,NA,NA,TRBV28,CASSLTRSYNEQFF,TGTGCCAGCAGCCTGACTCGATCCTACAATGAGCAGTTCTTC
TRBJ1-4,NA,NA,TRBV2,CASSERDTRATNEKLFF,TGTGCCAGCAGTGAGCGGGACACCCGTGCAACTAATGAAAAACTGTTTTTT
TRBJ1-2,TRBD1,once,TRBV7-2,CASSLGGGQGRNTF,TGTGCCAGCAGCTTAGGGGGAGGACAGGGGCGCAACACCTTC
TRBJ2-3,NA,NA,TRBV2,CASSEETVTDTQYF,TGTGCCAGCAGTGAAGAGACGGTAACAGATACGCAGTATTTT
TRBJ2-1,NA,NA,TRBV4-1,CASSLLSGEQFF,TGCGCCAGCAGCCTCCTCAGCGGTGAGCAGTTCTTC
TRBJ2-3,NA,NA,TRBV20-1,CSARGVNTQYF,TGCAGTGCTAGAGGCGTTAATACGCAGTATTTT
TRBJ2-6,NA,NA,TRBV6-1,CASSDHLGPSGANVLTF,TGTGCCAGCAGTGACCACCTGGGGCCCTCTGGGGCCAACGTCCTGACTTTC
TRBJ2-7,NA,NA,TRBV6-6,CASSYRGGTYEQYF,TGTGCCAGCAGTTACAGGGGAGGCACCTACGAGCAGTACTTC
TRBJ2-7,NA,NA,TRBV27,CASSFDVVAYEQYF,TGTGCCAGCAGTTTTGATGTGGTGGCGTACGAGCAGTACTTC
TRBJ2-5,NA,NA,TRBV6-6,CASSRAQRTYQETQYF,TGTGCCAGCTCCCGAGCCCAGCGGACATACCAAGAGACCCAGTACTTC
TRBJ2-7,TRBD2,once,TRBV2,CASNLAGGLYEQYF,TGTGCCAGCAATCTAGCGGGGGGGCTATACGAGCAGTACTTC
TRBJ1-5,NA,NA,TRBV7-9,CASSQGGEVHQPQHF,TGTGCCAGCAGCCAAGGAGGGGAGGTACATCAGCCCCAGCATTTT
TRBJ1-6,NA,NA,TRBV9,CASSVGDNSPLHF,TGTGCCAGTTCGGTAGGCGATAATTCACCCCTCCACTTT
TRBJ1-5,TRBD1,NA,TRBV5-5,CASSLTGVGVGNQPQHF,TGTGCCAGCAGCTTGACAGGGGTCGGGGTCGGCAATCAGCCCCAGCATTTT
TRBJ2-2,TRBD2,once,TRBV5-4,CASSKGTSGTGELFF,TGTGCCAGCAGCAAAGGGACTAGCGGCACCGGGGAGCTGTTTTTT
TRBJ2-5,NA,once,TRBV23-1,CASSHSRTQVAETQYF,TGCGCCAGCAGTCATAGTCGGACGCAGGTAGCAGAGACCCAGTACTTC
TRBJ2-7,TRBD1,few,TRBV18,CASSQGQENYEQYF,TGTGCCAGCTCACAGGGACAGGAGAACTACGAGCAGTACTTC
TRBJ2-7,TRBD2,NA,TRBV7-9,CASSLDGASGTHEQYF,TGTGCCAGCAGCTTAGATGGGGCTAGCGGGACCCACGAGCAGTACTTC
TRBJ2-7,TRBD2,NA,TRBV6-1,CASSDPGLGSYEQYF,TGTGCCAGCAGTGATCCGGGACTAGGGTCCTACGAGCAGTACTTC
TRBJ2-1,NA,NA,TRBV2,CASVAEPLRHEQFF,TGTGCCAGTGTAGCGGAACCGCTTAGGCATGAGCAGTTCTTC
TRBJ2-5,NA,NA,TRBV7-8,CASSLGLIGAQETQYF,TGTGCCAGCAGCTTAGGCCTGATAGGGGCCCAAGAGACCCAGTACTTC
TRBJ2-1,TRBD2,NA,TRBV6-1,CASSESVAGGNEQFF,TGTGCCAGCAGTGAATCCGTAGCGGGTGGAAATGAGCAGTTCTTC
TRBJ1-5,NA,NA,TRBV9,CASSVSPERSADQPQHF,TGTGCCAGCAGCGTCTCCCCCGAGCGGTCGGCAGATCAGCCCCAGCATTTT